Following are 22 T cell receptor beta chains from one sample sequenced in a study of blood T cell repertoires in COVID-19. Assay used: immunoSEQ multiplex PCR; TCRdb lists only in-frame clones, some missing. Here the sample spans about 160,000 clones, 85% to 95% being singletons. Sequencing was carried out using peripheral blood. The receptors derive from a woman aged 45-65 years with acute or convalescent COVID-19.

This chain's CDR3 is CASSARQGAPTGDTIYF. The CDR3 region has the DNA TGTGCCAGCAGCGCAAGACAGGGGGCCCCCACTGGGGACACCATATATTTT. The V and J genes are TRBV7-2 and TRBJ1-3, with 10 positions matching TRBD1. V gave up 5 bases and J gave up 8 bases; unmatched junction bases: 15. In germline, CDR1 is SGHTA, CDR2 FQGNSA. This CDR3 is built from 17 residues.

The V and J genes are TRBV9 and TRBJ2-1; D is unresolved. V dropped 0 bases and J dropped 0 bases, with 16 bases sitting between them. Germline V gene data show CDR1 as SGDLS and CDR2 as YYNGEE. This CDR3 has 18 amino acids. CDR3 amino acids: CASSVAAWAESSYNEQFF. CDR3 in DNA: TGTGCCAGCAGCGTAGCTGCGTGGGCCGAGAGCTCCTACAATGAGCAGTTCTTC.

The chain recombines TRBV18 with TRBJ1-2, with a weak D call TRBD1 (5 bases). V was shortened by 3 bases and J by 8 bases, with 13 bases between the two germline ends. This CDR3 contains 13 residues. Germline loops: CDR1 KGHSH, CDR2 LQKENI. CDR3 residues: CASSPTGSGGYTF. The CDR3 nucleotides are TGTGCCAGCTCACCTACAGGATCTGGGGGCTACACCTTC. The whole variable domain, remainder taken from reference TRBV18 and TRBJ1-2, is NAGVMQNPRHLVRRRGQEARLRCSPMKGHSHVYWYRQLPEEGLKFMVYLQKENIIDESGMPKERFSAEFPKEGPSILRIQQVVRGDSAAYFCASSPTGSGGYTFGSGTRLTVV.

The CDR3 sequence: CASSQTAPRSSYNSPLHF. The CDR3 DNA sequence: TGCGCCAGCAGCCAAACCGCCCCCCGGAGCTCCTATAATTCACCCCTCCACTTT. The V and J genes are TRBV4-3 and TRBJ1-6; D is uncertain. This CDR3 contains 18 residues. V was trimmed by 2 bases and J by 0 bases, leaving 14 bases between them. CDR1 is LGHNA and CDR2 is YSLEER in the germline V gene.

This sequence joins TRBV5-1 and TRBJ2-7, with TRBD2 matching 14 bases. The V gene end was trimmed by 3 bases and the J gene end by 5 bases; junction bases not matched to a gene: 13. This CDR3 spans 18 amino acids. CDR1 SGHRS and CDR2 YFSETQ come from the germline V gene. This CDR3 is CASSSIRTSGRLENEQYF. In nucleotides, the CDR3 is TGCGCCAGCAGCTCGATCAGGACTAGCGGGAGGTTGGAAAACGAGCAGTACTTC.

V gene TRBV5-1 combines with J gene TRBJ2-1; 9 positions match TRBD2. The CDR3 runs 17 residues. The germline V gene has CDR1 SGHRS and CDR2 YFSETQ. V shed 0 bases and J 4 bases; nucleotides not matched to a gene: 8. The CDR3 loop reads CASSLGSGGTFYNEQFF. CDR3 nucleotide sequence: TGCGCCAGCAGCTTGGGAAGCGGGGGGACTTTTTACAATGAGCAGTTCTTC.

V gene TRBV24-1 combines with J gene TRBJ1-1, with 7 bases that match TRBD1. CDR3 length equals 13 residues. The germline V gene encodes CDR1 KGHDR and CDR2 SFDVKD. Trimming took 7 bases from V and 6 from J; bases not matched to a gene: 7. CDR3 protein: CATSQGGRPEAFF. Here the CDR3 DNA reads TGTGCCACCAGCCAAGGGGGCAGGCCTGAAGCTTTCTTT.

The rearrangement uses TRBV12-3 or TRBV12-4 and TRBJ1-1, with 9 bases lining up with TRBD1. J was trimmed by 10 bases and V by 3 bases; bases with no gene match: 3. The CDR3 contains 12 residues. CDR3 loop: CASSFPGQGAFF. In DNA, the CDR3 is TGTGCCAGCAGTTTCCCGGGACAGGGAGCTTTCTTT.

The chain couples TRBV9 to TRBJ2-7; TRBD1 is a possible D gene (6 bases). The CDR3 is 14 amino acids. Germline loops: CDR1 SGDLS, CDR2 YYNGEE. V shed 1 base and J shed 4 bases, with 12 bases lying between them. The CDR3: CASSVTDRPYEQYF. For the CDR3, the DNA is TGTGCCAGCAGCGTAACGGACAGACCTTACGAGCAGTACTTC.

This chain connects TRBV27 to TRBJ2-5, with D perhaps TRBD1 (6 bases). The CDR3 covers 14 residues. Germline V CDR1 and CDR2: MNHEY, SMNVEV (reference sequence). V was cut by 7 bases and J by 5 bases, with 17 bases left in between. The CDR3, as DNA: TGTGCCAGCAAGCCGCAGGGGTTCGGGGAGACCCAGTACTTC. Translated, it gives CASKPQGFGETQYF.

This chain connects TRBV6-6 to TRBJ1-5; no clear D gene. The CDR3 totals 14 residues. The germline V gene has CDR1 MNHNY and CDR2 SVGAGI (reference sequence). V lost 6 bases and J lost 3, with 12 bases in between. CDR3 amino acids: CASSPNRDNQPQHF. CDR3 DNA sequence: TGTGCCAGCAGCCCTAATAGAGACAATCAGCCCCAGCATTTT.

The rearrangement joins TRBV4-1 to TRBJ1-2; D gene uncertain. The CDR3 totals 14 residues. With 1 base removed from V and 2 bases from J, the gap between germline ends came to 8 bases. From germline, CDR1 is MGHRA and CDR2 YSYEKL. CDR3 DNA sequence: TGCGCCAGCAGCCAAGTCACACGAAACTATGGCTACACCTTC. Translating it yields CASSQVTRNYGYTF.

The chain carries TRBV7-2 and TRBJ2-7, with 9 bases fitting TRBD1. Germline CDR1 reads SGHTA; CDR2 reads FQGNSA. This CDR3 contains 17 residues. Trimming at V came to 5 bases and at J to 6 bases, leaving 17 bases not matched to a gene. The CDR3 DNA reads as TGTGCCAGCAGCCAGACCGGGACAGGGCATCGATCGTCCGAGCAGTACTTC. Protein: CASSQTGTGHRSSEQYF.

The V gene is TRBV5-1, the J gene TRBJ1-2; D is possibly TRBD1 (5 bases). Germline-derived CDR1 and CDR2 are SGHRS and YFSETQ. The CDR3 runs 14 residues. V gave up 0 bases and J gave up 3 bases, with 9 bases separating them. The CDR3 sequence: CASSLGGRDYGYTF. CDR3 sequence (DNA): TGCGCCAGCAGCTTGGGTGGCAGGGACTATGGCTACACCTTC.

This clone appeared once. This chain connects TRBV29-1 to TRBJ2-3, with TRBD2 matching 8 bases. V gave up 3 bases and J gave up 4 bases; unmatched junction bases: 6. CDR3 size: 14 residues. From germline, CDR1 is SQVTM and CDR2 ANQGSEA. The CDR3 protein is CSVDPGLASDTQYF. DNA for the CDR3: TGCAGCGTTGACCCCGGACTAGCTTCAGATACGCAGTATTTT.

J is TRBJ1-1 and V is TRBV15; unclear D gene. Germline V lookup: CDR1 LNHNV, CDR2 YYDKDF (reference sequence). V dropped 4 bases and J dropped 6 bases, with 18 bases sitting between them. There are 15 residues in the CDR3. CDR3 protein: CATSKSFLSIAEAFF. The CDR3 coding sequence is TGTGCCACCAGCAAATCCTTCCTCTCTATCGCTGAAGCTTTCTTT.

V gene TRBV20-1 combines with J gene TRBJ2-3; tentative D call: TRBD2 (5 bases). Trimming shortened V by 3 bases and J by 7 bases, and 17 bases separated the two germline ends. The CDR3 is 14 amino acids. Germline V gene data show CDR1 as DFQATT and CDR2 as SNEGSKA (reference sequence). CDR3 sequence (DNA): TGCAGTGCTAGTCGGGATGCGAGGGTGAATACGCAGTATTTT. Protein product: CSASRDARVNTQYF.

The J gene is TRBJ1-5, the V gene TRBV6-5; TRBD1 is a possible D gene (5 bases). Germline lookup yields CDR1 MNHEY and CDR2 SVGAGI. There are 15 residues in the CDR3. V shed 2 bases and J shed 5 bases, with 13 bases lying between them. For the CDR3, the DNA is TGTGCCAGCAGTTACCTCGGGGGGAAGGATCAGCCCCAGCATTTT. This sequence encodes CASSYLGGKDQPQHF.

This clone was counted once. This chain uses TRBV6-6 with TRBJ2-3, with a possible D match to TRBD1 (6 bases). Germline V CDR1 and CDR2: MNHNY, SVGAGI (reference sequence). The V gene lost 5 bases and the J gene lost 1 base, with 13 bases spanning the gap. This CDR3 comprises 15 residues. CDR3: CASSTHREGTDTQYF. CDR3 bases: TGTGCCAGCAGTACCCACAGGGAAGGCACAGATACGCAGTATTTT.

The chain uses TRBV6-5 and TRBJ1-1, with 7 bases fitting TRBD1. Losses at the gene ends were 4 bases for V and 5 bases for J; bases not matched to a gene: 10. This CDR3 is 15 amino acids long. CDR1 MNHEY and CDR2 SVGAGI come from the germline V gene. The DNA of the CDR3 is TGTGCCAGCAGTTGGGTTCAGGGGGTCGGGACTGAAGCTTTCTTT. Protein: CASSWVQGVGTEAFF.

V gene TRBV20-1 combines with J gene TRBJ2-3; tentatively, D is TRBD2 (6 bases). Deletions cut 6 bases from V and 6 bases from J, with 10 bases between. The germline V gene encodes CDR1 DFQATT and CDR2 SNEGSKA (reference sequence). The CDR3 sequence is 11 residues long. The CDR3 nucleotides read TGCAGTGCGAGTAGCGGTGATACGCAGTATTTT. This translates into CSASSGDTQYF.

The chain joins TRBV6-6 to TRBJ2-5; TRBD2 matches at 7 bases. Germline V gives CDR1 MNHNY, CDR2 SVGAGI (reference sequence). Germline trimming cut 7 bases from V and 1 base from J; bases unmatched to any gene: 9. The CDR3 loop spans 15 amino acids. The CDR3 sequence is CASTAVGGGQETQYF. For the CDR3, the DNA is TGTGCCAGCACCGCCGTGGGCGGGGGCCAAGAGACCCAGTACTTC.